The 15 T cell receptor beta chains listed next were all sequenced from one sample in a study of identical twins. One entry per CDR3 protein, called by TCRdb with MiXCR from the 5' RACE reads. The sample holds 700,000 to 950,000 distinct CDR3 sequences; roughly an eighth are singletons and the top ten take around 1.5%. These records were also assigned to another study, of yellow fever vaccine responses in identical twins.

The sample taken for sequencing was PBMCs. Source of these receptors: a woman aged 18 to 35 in good health.

This clonotype was detected ten times or more. The J gene is TRBJ1-4, the V gene TRBV7-8, with 8 nucleotides matching TRBD1. The CDR3 is 15 residues long. Germline V gene sequence: CDR1 SGHVS, CDR2 FQNEAQ. The J segment lost 5 bases and the V segment lost 3 bases, leaving 5 bases of the junction unmatched. CDR3 residues: CASSLLGQENEKLFF. The CDR3 DNA sequence: TGTGCCAGCAGCTTGTTGGGACAGGAGAATGAAAAACTGTTTTTT.

V usage is TRBV5-4 and J usage is TRBJ2-2, with 7 bases lining up with TRBD1. With V trimmed by 3 bases and J by 6 bases, 11 bases remained unmatched. Germline CDR1 and CDR2: SGHNT and YYREEE (reference sequence). The CDR3 sequence is 16 residues long. CDR3 bases: TGTGCCAGCAGCTCGACAGGGAACCCTAACCCCGGGGAGCTGTTTTTT. Its protein is CASSSTGNPNPGELFF.

A few counts support this clonotype. This chain links TRBV5-5 with TRBJ2-3; D unresolved. Trimming left V 2 bases short and J 0 bases short, with 10 bases between. The germline V gene encodes CDR1 SGHKS and CDR2 YYEKEE (reference sequence). The CDR3 extends over 15 amino acids. DNA for the CDR3: TGTGCCAGCAGCTTAAGATTCCTGAGCACAGATACGCAGTATTTT. Protein: CASSLRFLSTDTQYF. Filled out from reference TRBV5-5 and TRBJ2-3, the complete variable domain reads DAGVTQSPTHLIKTRGQQVTLRCSPISGHKSVSWYQQVLGQGPQFIFQYYEKEERGRGNFPDRFSARQFPNYSSELNVNALLLGDSALYLCASSLRFLSTDTQYFGPGTRLTVL.

This clonotype appeared many times. The chain recombines TRBV5-1 with TRBJ1-2, with D uncertain. The CDR3 spans 15 residues. Per germline, CDR1 SGHRS and CDR2 YFSETQ. Trimming cost V 1 base and J 7 bases, with 17 bases left between them. CDR3 bases: TGCGCCAGCAGCTTGTCGGTCAGCGGCACTCGTGGCTACACCTTC. Its protein product is CASSLSVSGTRGYTF.

The chain links TRBV7-2 to TRBJ2-7, with D maybe TRBD2 (5 bases). The CDR3 loop spans 16 amino acids. The V and J ends lost 1 base and 5 bases respectively, with 18 bases between them. Germline CDR1 SGHTA, CDR2 FQGNSA. The CDR3 protein is CASSLELGRQADEQYV. The DNA of the CDR3 is TGTGCCAGCAGCTTAGAGCTTGGACGCCAAGCGGACGAGCAGTACGTC.

This clonotype has just a few counts. This sequence joins TRBV20-1 and TRBJ2-7, with a tentative D call TRBD1 (6 bases). Trimming cost V 6 bases and J 3 bases, with 12 bases left between them. The CDR3 runs 12 residues. Germline CDR1 reads DFQATT; CDR2 reads SNEGSKA (reference sequence). CDR3 bases: TGCAGTGCCTACAGGGCTAGCTACGAGCAGTACTTC. This gives the protein CSAYRASYEQYF.

This clonotype was seen only a few times. The rearrangement uses TRBV27 and TRBJ1-2; a weak D match, TRBD1 (6 bases). Trimming stripped 3 bases from V and 3 bases from J, with 17 bases between. The V gene's germline CDR1 is MNHEY and CDR2 SMNVEV (reference sequence). The CDR3 contains 16 residues. The CDR3 nucleotides read TGTGCCAGCAGTTTCGGGGGTGGACAGCGAGACTATGGCTACACCTTC. Protein product: CASSFGGGQRDYGYTF.

This clonotype was detected a few times. The rearrangement links TRBV3-1 to TRBJ2-1; weak D call: TRBD1 (5 bases). This CDR3 spans 16 amino acids. CDR1 is LGHDT, CDR2 YNNKEL, per germline (reference sequence). The V end was cut by 3 bases, the J end by 6 bases, with 18 bases between. The CDR3 DNA reads as TGTGCCAGCAGCCATTCAGGGAAATCTAAGGGCAATGAGCAGTTCTTC. It translates to CASSHSGKSKGNEQFF.

V is TRBV2 and J is TRBJ2-2; D gene unclear. Germline CDR1 and CDR2: SNHLY and FYNNEI. With 6 bases removed from V and 6 bases from J, the gap between germline ends came to 11 bases. CDR3 length: 13 amino acids. CDR3 DNA sequence: TGTGCCAGCAGCGTAAGGTTCTCCGGGGAGCTGTTTTTT. Translated: CASSVRFSGELFF.

This clonotype has a handful of counts. This rearrangement joins TRBV5-1 to TRBJ2-1; TRBD1 matches 7 bases. This CDR3 contains 15 residues. Trimming took 2 bases from V and 0 from J; bases not matched to a gene: 2. The V gene's germline CDR1 is SGHRS and CDR2 YFSETQ. CDR3 in amino acids: CASSFRTGSYNEQFF. The DNA for the CDR3 is TGCGCCAGCAGCTTCCGGACAGGCTCCTACAATGAGCAGTTCTTC.

This clonotype was detected a few times. V gene TRBV10-3 combines with J gene TRBJ1-1, with a weak D call TRBD1 (6 bases). CDR3 size: 14 residues. Germline lookup yields CDR1 ENHRY and CDR2 SYGVKD. The V end lost 5 bases, the J end lost 0 bases, and 10 bases lay between the germline ends. CDR3 sequence (DNA): TGTGCCATCAGTCTCAGGGACATGAACACTGAAGCTTTCTTT. This sequence encodes CAISLRDMNTEAFF.

This chain connects TRBV7-7 to TRBJ2-7; no reliable D call. This CDR3 is built from 14 residues. Germline V gives CDR1 SSHAT, CDR2 FNYEAQ (reference sequence). V lost 0 bases to trimming and J lost 2 bases, with 8 bases between them. DNA for the CDR3: TGTGCCAGCAGCTTAGCGCGTGGGACCTACGAGCAGTACTTC. Translated, it gives CASSLARGTYEQYF.

This clonotype was seen ten or more times. The chain uses TRBV6-2 or TRBV6-3 and TRBJ1-2, with D maybe TRBD1 (6 bases). This CDR3 has 13 residues. The V end lost 5 bases, the J end lost 4 bases, and 11 bases lay between the germline ends. Germline V gene data show CDR1 as MNHEY and CDR2 as SVGEGT. The CDR3 reads CASSPDRFYGYTF. In nucleotides, the CDR3 is TGTGCCAGCAGTCCCGACAGGTTCTATGGCTACACCTTC.

In its sample, this clonotype was seen a few times. The rearrangement uses TRBV10-3 and TRBJ1-5; D is uncertain. Trimming took 0 bases from V and 1 from J, leaving 4 bases between them. CDR1 ENHRY and CDR2 SYGVKD come from the germline V gene. This CDR3 has 14 amino acids. The CDR3 reads CAISESRSNQPQHF. The CDR3 DNA reads TGTGCCATCAGTGAGTCGAGGAGCAATCAGCCCCAGCATTTT.

The V call is TRBV5-1, the J call TRBJ2-7; 8 bases line up with TRBD1. The CDR3 covers 16 residues. The germline V gene encodes CDR1 SGHRS and CDR2 YFSETQ. With 0 bases clipped from V and 2 bases from J, the junction kept 7 bases outside the gene matches. This CDR3 reads CASSLGTGLKPYEQYF. The CDR3 DNA reads as TGCGCCAGCAGCTTGGGGACAGGGCTTAAGCCCTACGAGCAGTACTTC.